The entry that follows covers one TCR beta chain sequence. Its antigen is as yet unknown. The ends were cut back, 1 base at V and 5 bases at J, with 8 bases in the middle. Germline V gene lookup returns CDR1 SGHNT and CDR2 YENEEA. The CDR3 covers 13 residues. This entry belongs to a study of Ad26.COV2.S vaccination and SARS-CoV-2 variants. Overall study context: Intramuscular Ad26.COV2.S doses were given once or twice, 56 days apart. Study-level points and caveats: Estimates derived from TCR breadth and depth analyses may have underestimated total T cell responses. Reportedly, after vaccination the spike-specific CD8+ and CD4+ T cell responses displayed substantial breadth. Non-spike TCR breadth showed similarity between vaccine and placebo recipients.

Sequencing was performed with immunoSEQ multiplex PCR; in TCRdb, only in-frame clones are kept and a portion is missing. The profile shows 400,000 to 450,000 clones, 90% of them singletons. Sample treatment: roughly 18 received Ad26.COV2.S at low or high dose, single or two shots; roughly five received placebo; per-sample allocation not given. Following the first vaccine or placebo injection, samples were taken on day 63. Source: peripheral blood, taken in a trial of Ad26.COV2.S vaccine versus placebo. This receptor was taken from a person between 18 and 59 years old who received the Ad26.COV2.S COVID-19 vaccine or a placebo. The chain has TRBV11-3 and TRBJ2-5; D uncertain. The CDR3 nucleotides are TGTGCCAGCAGCTTAGGTTTCGGGGAGACCCAGTACTTC. Translating it yields CASSLGFGETQYF.